A single sample is the source of the 18 T cell receptor beta chains below, sequenced in a study of blood T cell repertoires in COVID-19. Libraries were prepared by immunoSEQ multiplex PCR; TCRdb keeps only in-frame clonotypes and omits some of them. The data contain about 80,000 clones, roughly four fifths of them singletons. The sample was peripheral blood. The receptor source for this set is a human donor in a cohort sampled during active COVID-19.

V gene TRBV18 combines with J gene TRBJ1-2, with D maybe TRBD1 (6 bases). The germline V and J ends were trimmed by 0 bases and 5 bases, with 10 bases remaining between them. CDR1 and CDR2 from the germline V gene are KGHSH and LQKENI. The CDR3 length is 14 residues. Here the CDR3 reads CASSPPSGVYGYTF. The CDR3, as DNA: TGTGCCAGCTCACCACCGTCAGGGGTGTATGGCTACACCTTC. Full variable domain (rest looked up from reference TRBV18 and TRBJ1-2): NAGVMQNPRHLVRRRGQEARLRCSPMKGHSHVYWYRQLPEEGLKFMVYLQKENIIDESGMPKERFSAEFPKEGPSILRIQQVVRGDSAAYFCASSPPSGVYGYTFGSGTRLTVV.

This clone was seen only once. The V and J genes are TRBV7-9 and TRBJ2-5, with D hard to call. The germline V and J ends were trimmed by 1 base and 11 bases, with 20 bases remaining between them. CDR3 length equals 15 residues. The germline V gene encodes CDR1 SEHNR and CDR2 FQNEAQ (reference sequence). As DNA, the CDR3 is TGTGCCAGCAGCTTAGAGTCGGATTGGGCCTTTGCGCAGTACTTC. Protein product: CASSLESDWAFAQYF. Combining the CDR3 with reference TRBV7-9 and TRBJ2-5 gives the whole variable domain DTGVSQNPRHKITKRGQNVTFRCDPISEHNRLYWYRQTLGQGPEFLTYFQNEAQLEKSRLLSDRFSAERPKGSFSTLEIQRTEQGDSAMYLCASSLESDWAFAQYFGPGTRLLVL.

The chain links TRBV5-1 to TRBJ2-3, with 13 bases aligning to TRBD2. The junction had 6 bases not matched to a gene; V was cut back by 4 bases and J by 10 bases. Germline CDR1 reads SGHRS; CDR2 reads YFSETQ. The CDR3 totals 14 residues. CDR3 amino acids: CASSPGTSGDAQYF. CDR3 DNA: TGCGCCAGCAGCCCGGGGACTAGCGGGGATGCGCAGTATTTT.

This sequence joins TRBV23-1 and TRBJ1-5; the D gene is possibly TRBD1 (5 bases). TRBV23-1 carries the ORF label, with uncertain function. The CDR3 is 18 amino acids. Trimming stripped 0 bases from V and 1 base from J, with 16 bases between. The DNA for the CDR3 is TGCGCCAGCAGTCAATCGGGGTGCGACAGTAGGAGCAATCAGCCCCAGCATTTT. It encodes CASSQSGCDSRSNQPQHF.

The chain has TRBV14 and TRBJ1-5; D unclear. Between the trimmed V and J ends, which lost 6 bases and 2 bases, there was a span of 14 bases. CDR3 size: 15 residues. Germline CDR1 is SGHDN and CDR2 is FVKESK. The CDR3 sequence is CASSRGGRGNQPQHF. CDR3 coding DNA: TGTGCCAGCAGTCGGGGTGGAAGGGGCAATCAGCCCCAGCATTTT. Looking up the rest from reference TRBV14 and TRBJ1-5 gives the full variable domain: EAGVTQFPSHSVIEKGQTVTLRCDPISGHDNLYWYRRVMGKEIKFLLHFVKESKQDESGMPNNRFLAERTGGTYSTLKVQPAELEDSGVYFCASSRGGRGNQPQHFGDGTRLSIL.

This clone has only one observation. The chain has TRBV7-2 and TRBJ2-7; TRBD1 agrees at 7 bases. CDR1 and CDR2 from the germline V gene are SGHTA and FQGNSA. After removal of 3 bases from V and 4 bases from J, the junction contained 6 bases not matched to a gene. The CDR3 runs to 14 residues. The CDR3 sequence is CASSLGQMKYEQYF. CDR3 coding DNA: TGTGCCAGCAGCTTGGGACAGATGAAATACGAGCAGTACTTC.

V usage is TRBV2 and J usage is TRBJ2-7; 8 nucleotides line up with TRBD1. Germline V gene sequence: CDR1 SNHLY, CDR2 FYNNEI. This CDR3 is built from 14 residues. With 7 bases clipped from V and 1 base from J, the junction kept 6 bases outside the gene matches. DNA for the CDR3: TGTGCCAGCACCCTGACAGGGGTTTCCTACGAGCAGTACTTC. This encodes CASTLTGVSYEQYF.

The chain has TRBV4-1 and TRBJ2-1, with 11 bases lining up with TRBD2. The CDR3 length is 16 residues. The V gene end was trimmed by 4 bases and the J gene end by 5 bases; junction bases not matched to a gene: 7. Germline V gives CDR1 MGHRA, CDR2 YSYEKL. In DNA form, the CDR3 reads TGCGCCAGCAGCCCCCAGACTAGCGGGGAGAACAATGAGCAGTTCTTC. This codes for CASSPQTSGENNEQFF.

The rearrangement uses TRBV12-3 or TRBV12-4 and TRBJ1-1, with a weak D call TRBD1 (6 bases). V was shortened by 3 bases and J by 7 bases, with 12 bases between the two germline ends. The CDR3 consists of 13 residues. CDR3 protein: CASSFGDTYEAFF. The CDR3 region has the DNA TGTGCCAGCAGTTTCGGGGACACCTATGAAGCTTTCTTT.

The chain combines TRBV5-4 with TRBJ1-2, with 7 bases fitting TRBD1. V gave up 2 bases and J gave up 4 bases; unmatched junction bases: 8. In germline, CDR1 is SGHNT, CDR2 YYREEE (reference sequence). The CDR3 sequence is 15 residues long. Written as DNA, the CDR3 is TGTGCCAGCAGCTTAGGGACAGCAAGCTCCTATGGCTACACCTTC. This translates into CASSLGTASSYGYTF.

This clone has just a few counts. V gene TRBV10-1 combines with J gene TRBJ2-3; D remains ambiguous. Germline values: CDR1 WNHNN, CDR2 SYGVQD (reference sequence). The CDR3 extends over 13 amino acids. The V end was cut by 7 bases, the J end by 1 base, with 9 bases between. CDR3 DNA: TGCGCCAGCAAATATATCGGCACAGATACGCAGTATTTT. Amino acids: CASKYIGTDTQYF.

V is TRBV18 and J is TRBJ1-5, with D perhaps matching TRBD1 (6 bases). The CDR3 is made up of 16 amino acids. The V gene lost 2 bases and the J gene lost 7 bases, with 18 bases spanning the gap. Germline V lookup: CDR1 KGHSH, CDR2 LQKENI. CDR3 residues: CASSPAGGGGIQPQHF. The CDR3, as DNA: TGTGCCAGCTCACCAGCTGGCGGGGGCGGAATACAGCCCCAGCATTTT. The full variable domain, with the rest looked up from reference TRBV18 and TRBJ1-5, is NAGVMQNPRHLVRRRGQEARLRCSPMKGHSHVYWYRQLPEEGLKFMVYLQKENIIDESGMPKERFSAEFPKEGPSILRIQQVVRGDSAAYFCASSPAGGGGIQPQHFGDGTRLSIL.

This clone occurred once. The chain employs TRBV6-5 and TRBJ1-3; weak D call: TRBD1 (5 bases). Trimming cost V 6 bases and J 2 bases, with 11 bases left between them. CDR1 and CDR2 (germline): MNHEY, SVGAGI. This CDR3 has 14 residues. CDR3 amino acids: CASSLGGAGNTIYF. The CDR3 DNA sequence: TGTGCCAGCAGCCTGGGGGGAGCTGGAAACACCATATATTTT.

Note on this clone: Its ends do not fully match the called genes, so a read error is possible. CDR3 nucleotide sequence: TGTGCTAGCAGCTTAGGAGCGGGGGGGCCGGAGACCCAGTACTTC. This translates into CASSLGAGGPETQYF. The rearrangement uses TRBV7-7 and TRBJ2-5, with 10 bases that match TRBD2. Germline V gene data show CDR1 as SSHAT and CDR2 as FNYEAQ (reference sequence). The CDR3 consists of 15 residues.

The gene calls are TRBV7-9 and TRBJ2-3, with 10 bases identical to TRBD2. This CDR3 spans 14 amino acids. From germline, CDR1 is SEHNR and CDR2 FQNEAQ (reference sequence). V lost 3 bases, J lost 6 bases, and 3 bases stayed unmatched. DNA of the CDR3: TGTGCCAGCAGCTTTCTTAGCGGGGGGGATACGCAGTATTTT. It encodes CASSFLSGGDTQYF.

This rearrangement joins TRBV14 to TRBJ2-1; 11 bases align to TRBD2. The CDR3 extends over 16 amino acids. Trimming took 0 bases from V and 7 from J; bases not matched to a gene: 5. The germline CDR1 and CDR2 sequences are SGHDN and FVKESK. The CDR3 DNA follows: TGTGCCAGCAGCCAAGACAGGCTAGCGGGGGGAAATGAGCAGTTCTTC. Translating it yields CASSQDRLAGGNEQFF.

The chain carries TRBV3-1 (or the pseudogene TRBV3-2) and TRBJ1-3; D remains ambiguous. CDR3 size: 14 residues. Germline lookup yields CDR1 LGHDT and CDR2 YNNKEL (reference sequence). Trimming shortened V by 4 bases and J by 0 bases, and 7 bases separated the two germline ends. CDR3 in DNA: TGTGCCAGCAGCCCAGTCGTCTCTGGAAACACCATATATTTT. This codes for CASSPVVSGNTIYF.

The chain carries TRBV27 and TRBJ1-6; the D is unclear. CDR1 MNHEY and CDR2 SMNVEV come from the germline V gene (reference sequence). The V end was cut by 3 bases, the J end by 8 bases, with 11 bases between. CDR3 length: 14 amino acids. The DNA of the CDR3 is TGTGCCAGCAGTTTTTCTGAGGGCTATTCACCCCTCCACTTT. It is translated as CASSFSEGYSPLHF.